This T cell receptor (beta chain) was recorded in a study of control samples from healthy donors and cancer patients (TCRdb year 2020). The library was made by the immunoSEQ multiplex PCR assay. As stored in TCRdb, this immuneACCESS dataset retains in-frame rearrangements with V and J assigned. A fraction of the clones does not appear; measured against another copy, unresolved V genes explain less than half of the discrepancy, and the remainder lacks a known reason. In this sample the table shows roughly 200,000 clones, roughly 93% of which occur a single time. The top ten constitute about 1.6% of the sample. In regard to this clone: What this receptor recognizes is not known. Base qualities are missing; no much larger clone stands one base away.

The junction carries 3 bases between V and J, which are trimmed by 6 bases and 4 bases respectively. The CDR3 goes from the cysteine to the phenylalanine over 11 residues. Only the CDR3 DNA is retained, 33 bases long and in frame from the first base. CDR1 and CDR2 (MNHEY, SVGAGI) derive from the germline V gene. The sequence joins TRBV6-5 to TRBJ2-2; the D gene cannot be named for sure. The sequence derives from a man between 18 and 35 years old in good health. Sequenced material: blood. The CDR3 region: CASRGTGELFF. The sequenced DNA: TGTGCCAGCAGGGGCACCGGGGAGCTGTTTTTT.